This TCR beta chain was recorded in a study of cytomegalovirus exposure and HLA in healthy donors. Primers included in the PCR were 60 Vbeta and 13 Jbeta primers. Assay: immunoSEQ multiplex PCR; the TCRdb copy retains only in-frame clones and omits some. The data show 150,000 to 200,000 clones, with roughly 74% seen just once and 2.5% to 3% held by the top ten. This CDR3 has 13 residues. Per germline, CDR1 KGHSH and CDR2 LQKENI. V shed 6 bases and J shed 4 bases, with 12 bases lying between them. Notes on this clone: Its target is unknown.

The study's findings and limits: Rare TCR sequences dominated, though some public TCRs recurred in many donors. In a later analysis, V- and J-gene trimming of beta chains associated with a DCLRE1C missense variant, replicated independently.

This chain uses TRBV18 with TRBJ1-2, with D maybe TRBD1 (5 bases). Sequencing was carried out using PBMCs. This TCR came from a female donor in good health and CMV-seronegative. CDR3: CASSQTETYGYTF. The CDR3 coding sequence is TGTGCCAGCTCTCAGACAGAAACCTATGGCTACACCTTC.